Here is one T cell receptor beta chain with its context. This clone occurred once. The specificity of this receptor is unknown. There are no base qualities to consult, and no much larger clone falls within one base. The CDR3, from cysteine to phenylalanine, totals 16 residues. Just CDR3 DNA is preserved here, 48 bases in frame from base 1. CDR1 GTSNPN and CDR2 SVGIG are derived from the germline V gene (reference sequence). Relative to germline, V is missing 4 bases and J is missing 3 bases, with 9 bases of the junction outside any gene match. These data are taken from a study of shared clonotypes between healthy human individuals (dated by TCRdb to about 2020). For the study in its entirety: The cohort comprised a couple of women and three men aged 18 to 49 years. For each donor, three plates each were used for CD4 naive and CD4 memory, two plates were used for CD8 naive, and one plate was used for CD8 memory. The study deeply sequenced blood TCR repertoires of five healthy adults to estimate repertoire size and the extent of clonotype sharing between individuals. To increase sequencing depth and limit assay-specific biases, TCR repertoire library preparation and sequencing were carried out by different laboratories using diverse techniques. Leukapheresis yielded between about 0.85 and 10 billion PBMCs per donor. The paper's findings and limits, for the study overall: Even with the large sequencing depth, rarefaction of the sorted-subset datasets indicated that sequencing was incomplete. Higher generation probabilities were observed for clonotypes shared by all four sorted-subset donors than for non-shared clonotypes. Based on pairwise subsampling, the degree of clonotype sharing among donors was expected to be affected by sequencing depth. Estimated clonotype richness was generally larger for naive than for memory subsets. Across four donors, approximately 4.6% of naive CD4, around 3.3% of naive CD8, 2.3% of memory CD4, and around 0.4% of memory CD8 clonotypes were shared. Sampling was limited to blood, and TCR repertoires in tissue likely differ from TCR repertoires in blood. Because the study included a small number of donors, the genetic and exposure-history diversity represented was limited.

For the CD8 naive samples, CD45RO-negative cells were positively selected for CCR7, yielding a CD45RA+CCR7+ population from which TemRA cells were excluded. Healthy HIV-negative adults with no recently reported acute infections or vaccinations were included as donors. Every donor was a Caucasian adult residing in Nashville, Tennessee, USA. After blood collection by leukapheresis, PBMCs were isolated using Ficoll-Histopaque density gradient centrifugation and then cryopreserved in the vapor phase of liquid nitrogen. Purity and quantity of every magnetically sorted T cell population were checked by analytical flow cytometry. Each sorted fraction had its genomic DNA isolated and then quantified by UV absorbance on a Nanodrop 2000c. Using the deep immunoSEQ assay, multiplex PCR amplified TCR CDR3 regions from genomic DNA. Genomic DNA extracted from each cell subset was distributed evenly over all wells of several immunoSEQ 96-well plates, and each plate served as one replicate. For sorted subsets, each replicate PCR was loaded with around 220 ng genomic DNA, equivalent to roughly 30,000 T cell genomes. Purified libraries were quantified with a Qubit 3.0 fluorometer, sized on a Bioanalyzer 2100, and re-quantified with the KAPA Library Quantification kit. Every immunoSEQ 96-well plate was sequenced on a separate single-read 150-cycle Illumina NextSeq 550 flow cell. In the source study's methods: Because only junctional sequences without quality scores were contained in the immunoSEQ output, filtering matching that applied to full-length reads could not be performed. To assign V/J genes and CDR3, sequences were annotated using PyIR, a Python wrapper for IgBLAST v1.9, with IMGT germline references. Reads with weak V/J assignments (E-value above 1e-6), missing CDR3, stop codons, out-of-frame junctions, or ambiguous translated residues were removed. V3J clonotypes were defined by identical inferred V gene, J gene, and CDR3 amino acid sequence. Percentage overlap between repertoires was calculated by dividing the number of shared unique clonotypes by the size of the smaller repertoire. RTK rarefaction, the Chao1 estimator, and Recon v2.1 estimates of unobserved clonotypes were used to assess repertoire richness. Generation probabilities for all TCRbeta clonotypes obtained by the gDNA method from several donors were computed using OLGA. In TCRdb, the immuneACCESS table is reduced to in-frame sequences with V and J assigned. These tables do not hold every clone; where another copy was compared, an unresolved V gene accounts for under half, and the others remain unexplained. V and J calls and clone size are those listed in that table; D and trimming were worked out from the DNA. The sample has nearly 2 million clones on record, about 95% of them singletons. Clones ranked in the top ten supply under 1.5% of the sample.

The source material was naive CD8+ T cells sorted from blood. Explained via the paper, the cell subset or site label denotes: CD45RA+CCR7+. The TCR sequence derives from a man aged 18 to 35 in good health. The chain was built from TRBV30 and TRBJ2-3, and 11 junction bases match TRBD1. This receptor has the CDR3 CAWMRTGGMWTDTQYF. At the DNA level, the sequence is TGTGCCTGGATGAGGACAGGGGGCATGTGGACAGATACGCAGTATTTT.